These T cell receptor beta chains were read from a single sample in a study of OX40 agonist ivuxolimab in advanced cancers. TCRdb keeps only in-frame clones here, not all; method: immunoSEQ multiplex PCR. The sample lists just over 90,000 clones, around 94% occurring once. The sample consisted of CD4+ or CD8+ T cells sorted from blood, taken in a trial of the OX40 agonist ivuxolimab. Receptors were obtained from an adult with an advanced solid tumor such as melanoma, head and neck, liver or kidney cancer. The CDR3 runs from the conserved cysteine through the conserved F or W. D genes are given only for firm matches. Part of the rows lack a size; the others show once, few, many or a class for expanded clones.

clone size: -
V gene: TRBV5-1
D gene: -
J gene: TRBJ1-2
CDR3 DNA: TGCGCCAGCAGCTTGGAGGGTCGGCGCTATGGCTACACCTTC
CDR3 protein: CASSLEGRRYGYTF

clone size: -
V gene: TRBV29-1
D gene: -
J gene: TRBJ1-2
CDR3 DNA: TGCAGCGTTGAAGACCCTACCCGGACAAGCTTTAACTATGGCTACACCTTC
CDR3 protein: CSVEDPTRTSFNYGYTF

clone size: -
V gene: TRBV13
D gene: -
J gene: TRBJ1-4
CDR3 DNA: TGTGCCAGCAGCTTAGGGGGGCTACGTAATGAAAAACTGTTTTTT
CDR3 protein: CASSLGGLRNEKLFF

clone size: -
V gene: TRBV9
D gene: TRBD1
J gene: TRBJ1-5
CDR3 DNA: TGTGCCAGCAGCCGGACAGGGGGGAGCAATCAGCCCCAGCATTTT
CDR3 protein: CASSRTGGSNQPQHF

clone size: -
V gene: TRBV25-1
D gene: TRBD1
J gene: TRBJ2-7
CDR3 DNA: TGTGCCAGCCTCGACGGGACAGACTCCTACGAGCAGTACTTC
CDR3 protein: CASLDGTDSYEQYF

clone size: -
V gene: TRBV13
D gene: -
J gene: TRBJ2-7
CDR3 DNA: TGTGCCAGCAGCTTAGGACAGGGAGTACGGGAGCAGTACTTC
CDR3 protein: CASSLGQGVREQYF

clone size: -
V gene: TRBV19
D gene: TRBD2
J gene: TRBJ2-7
CDR3 DNA: TGTGCCAGTAGTATAGTTAGCGGGGTAGGGTACGAGCAGTACTTC
CDR3 protein: CASSIVSGVGYEQYF

clone size: -
V gene: TRBV7-6
D gene: -
J gene: TRBJ2-2
CDR3 DNA: TGTGCCAGCAGCTTAGAGGCAGGATCAAACACCGGGGAGCTGTTTTTT
CDR3 protein: CASSLEAGSNTGELFF

clone size: -
V gene: TRBV27
D gene: -
J gene: TRBJ2-1
CDR3 DNA: TGTGCCAGCAGTTTTCGTTACAACAATGAGCAGTTCTTC
CDR3 protein: CASSFRYNNEQFF

clone size: few
V gene: TRBV5-1
D gene: -
J gene: TRBJ2-7
CDR3 DNA: TGCGCCAGCAGCTTGTTTGGTATCGGGAGCTCCTACGAGCAGTACTTC
CDR3 protein: CASSLFGIGSSYEQYF

clone size: -
V gene: TRBV11-1
D gene: TRBD1
J gene: TRBJ2-7
CDR3 DNA: TGTGCCAGCAGCTTGAGGGCCAGGGGGCTTTACGAGCAGTACTTC
CDR3 protein: CASSLRARGLYEQYF

clone size: -
V gene: TRBV9
D gene: TRBD1
J gene: TRBJ1-2
CDR3 DNA: TGTGCCAGCAGCGTAGTATCCTCAGGGGGCAGCTATGGCTACACCTTC
CDR3 protein: CASSVVSSGGSYGYTF

clone size: -
V gene: TRBV15
D gene: -
J gene: TRBJ2-1
CDR3 DNA: TGTGCCACCAGCAGCAGGACATTAAAGAACAATGAGCAGTTCTTC
CDR3 protein: CATSSRTLKNNEQFF

clone size: -
V gene: TRBV7-2
D gene: -
J gene: TRBJ2-2
CDR3 DNA: TGTGCCATCCCTTTCTTCCAGGGAGTCCGAGCCTCGGGGGAGCTGTTTTTT
CDR3 protein: CAIPFFQGVRASGELFF

clone size: -
V gene: TRBV12-5
D gene: -
J gene: TRBJ2-1
CDR3 DNA: TGTGCTAGTGGTTTGGTTCCCCTGACCTGGTCCGGGCGACTTTACAATGAGCAGTTCTTC
CDR3 protein: CASGLVPLTWSGRLYNEQFF

clone size: -
V gene: TRBV27
D gene: -
J gene: TRBJ1-4
CDR3 DNA: TGTGCCAGCAGTTTTCTGGGGTCAGGTGAAAAACTGTTTTTT
CDR3 protein: CASSFLGSGEKLFF

clone size: -
V gene: TRBV5-5
D gene: TRBD2
J gene: TRBJ2-3
CDR3 DNA: TGTGCCAGCAGCGCTCTAACCGGGACTAGCTTCGCAGATACGCAGTATTTT
CDR3 protein: CASSALTGTSFADTQYF

clone size: -
V gene: TRBV19
D gene: -
J gene: TRBJ1-1
CDR3 DNA: TGTGCCAGTAGTCAAGAAACCGACAGGCTGAACACTGAAGCTTTCTTT
CDR3 protein: CASSQETDRLNTEAFF

clone size: once
V gene: TRBV25-1
D gene: TRBD1
J gene: TRBJ2-1
CDR3 DNA: TGTGCCAGCAGTGAGGGACAGGGGGAAGGTGAGCAGTTCTTC
CDR3 protein: CASSEGQGEGEQFF

clone size: -
V gene: TRBV9
D gene: TRBD2
J gene: TRBJ2-3
CDR3 DNA: TGTGCCAGCAGCCCTACGACTAGCGCTAGCACAGATACGCAGTATTTT
CDR3 protein: CASSPTTSASTDTQYF

clone size: -
V gene: TRBV6-6
D gene: TRBD1
J gene: TRBJ1-2
CDR3 DNA: TGTGCCAGCGGGACAGGGTGGAACTATGGCTACACCTTC
CDR3 protein: CASGTGWNYGYTF

clone size: -
V gene: TRBV9
D gene: -
J gene: TRBJ2-7
CDR3 DNA: TGTGCCAGCAGCGTAGCAGGGGCGGCCTACGAGCAGTACTTC
CDR3 protein: CASSVAGAAYEQYF

clone size: -
V gene: TRBV27
D gene: -
J gene: TRBJ2-1
CDR3 DNA: TGTGCCAGCAGGGACTACAATGAGCAGTTCTTC
CDR3 protein: CASRDYNEQFF

clone size: -
V gene: TRBV4-1
D gene: TRBD1
J gene: TRBJ2-7
CDR3 DNA: TGCGCCAGCAGCCAAGGTTCAGGGGGAACCTACGAGCAGTACTTC
CDR3 protein: CASSQGSGGTYEQYF

clone size: once
V gene: TRBV29-1
D gene: -
J gene: TRBJ2-7
CDR3 DNA: TGCAGCGTTGTGGCGCAGAACTACGAGCAGTACTTC
CDR3 protein: CSVVAQNYEQYF

clone size: -
V gene: TRBV2
D gene: TRBD2
J gene: TRBJ2-7
CDR3 DNA: TGTGCCGATTCTCTCCCCCTAGCGGGGGCCTCCTACGAGCAGTACTTC
CDR3 protein: CADSLPLAGASYEQYF

clone size: -
V gene: TRBV27
D gene: -
J gene: TRBJ1-5
CDR3 DNA: TGTGCCAGCAGTTTTCCCGATCAGCCCCAGCATTTT
CDR3 protein: CASSFPDQPQHF

clone size: -
V gene: TRBV4-1
D gene: TRBD1
J gene: TRBJ1-1
CDR3 DNA: TGCGCCAGCAGCCAAGGACAGGGGGCGGCCACTGAAGCTTTCTTT
CDR3 protein: CASSQGQGAATEAFF

clone size: -
V gene: TRBV6-5
D gene: -
J gene: TRBJ2-7
CDR3 DNA: TGTGCCAGCAGTTATGCCCCGGCCTCCTACGAGCAGTACTTC
CDR3 protein: CASSYAPASYEQYF

clone size: -
V gene: TRBV25-1
D gene: -
J gene: TRBJ1-2
CDR3 DNA: TGTGCCAGCAGTGAAATAGCAGGGATTGATGGCTACACCTTC
CDR3 protein: CASSEIAGIDGYTF

clone size: -
V gene: TRBV21-1
D gene: -
J gene: TRBJ2-1
CDR3 DNA: TGTGCCAGCAGCAAATACGGTCGGTCCCGGAGACACAATGAGCAGTTCTTC
CDR3 protein: CASSKYGRSRRHNEQFF

clone size: -
V gene: TRBV19
D gene: -
J gene: TRBJ2-2
CDR3 DNA: TGTGCCAGTAGTATTAGGAGTTGGGGGGAGCTGTTTTTT
CDR3 protein: CASSIRSWGELFF

clone size: -
V gene: TRBV9
D gene: TRBD1
J gene: TRBJ1-5
CDR3 DNA: TGTGCCAGCAGCATAGGGGACAGATGGCAGCCCCAGCATTTT
CDR3 protein: CASSIGDRWQPQHF

clone size: -
V gene: TRBV5-6
D gene: -
J gene: TRBJ2-2
CDR3 DNA: TGTGCCAGCAGCTGGGCCCTTAGCGGAAACACCGGGGAGCTGTTTTTT
CDR3 protein: CASSWALSGNTGELFF

clone size: -
V gene: TRBV5-1
D gene: -
J gene: TRBJ2-1
CDR3 DNA: TGCGCCAGCAGCCTTATTCCAGGGAACGAGCAGTTCTTC
CDR3 protein: CASSLIPGNEQFF

clone size: -
V gene: TRBV19
D gene: -
J gene: TRBJ1-1
CDR3 DNA: TGTGCCAGTAGTATGGAGAGGGCTGAGAACACTGAAGCTTTCTTT
CDR3 protein: CASSMERAENTEAFF

clone size: -
V gene: TRBV6-5
D gene: -
J gene: TRBJ1-1
CDR3 DNA: TGTGCCAGCAGTTACTCGGGGGGGAACACTGAAGCTTTCTTT
CDR3 protein: CASSYSGGNTEAFF

clone size: -
V gene: TRBV5-8
D gene: -
J gene: TRBJ1-5
CDR3 DNA: TGTGCCAGCAGCTTGGGTGATGTAAGCAATCAGCCCCAGCATTTT
CDR3 protein: CASSLGDVSNQPQHF

clone size: -
V gene: TRBV19
D gene: -
J gene: TRBJ1-1
CDR3 DNA: TGTGCCACCCAATTTGGGGTTCGGGGGGCCAACACTGAAGCTTTCTTT
CDR3 protein: CATQFGVRGANTEAFF

clone size: -
V gene: TRBV30
D gene: TRBD1
J gene: TRBJ1-2
CDR3 DNA: TGTGCCTGGAGTGTCCTACAGGGGATTAACTATGGCTACACCTTC
CDR3 protein: CAWSVLQGINYGYTF

clone size: -
V gene: TRBV4-2
D gene: -
J gene: TRBJ2-7
CDR3 DNA: TGTGCCAGCAGCCAGGATAGCGCCTACGAGCAGTACTTC
CDR3 protein: CASSQDSAYEQYF